The next 7 T cell receptor beta chains were all read from a single sample in a study of beta chain features in type 1 diabetes. Study findings and constraints: Moderately but significantly shorter TCRB CDR3s were found in Type 1 diabetes patients in all four CD4+ subsets.

Their recognized antigens are unknown. Expressed TCRB transcripts were sequenced because the entire RNA isolate underwent reverse transcription. Data came from immunoSEQ multiplex PCR; TCRdb stores just in-frame clones and leaves some out. Among 500,000 to 800,000 clones listed, over 10% were seen once. Sequencing was performed on naive CD4+ T cells from blood. These receptors were collected from a man aged 25 to 45 with type 1 diabetes.

The chain recombines TRBV11-3 with TRBJ1-5, with TRBD1 matching 7 bases. CDR1 and CDR2 from the germline V gene are SGHNT and YENEEA. With 3 bases clipped from V and 13 bases from J, the junction kept 0 bases outside the gene matches. CDR3 length: 10 amino acids. The CDR3 DNA reads TGTGCCAGCAGCTTGGGACAGCAGCATTTT. Translating gives CASSLGQQHF. The variable domain in full, completed from reference TRBV11-3 and TRBJ1-5, reads EAGVVQSPRYKIIEKKQPVAFWCNPISGHNTLYWYLQNLGQGPELLIRYENEEAVDDSQLPKDRFSAERLKGVDSTLKIQPAELGDSAVYLCASSLGQQHFGDGTRLSIL.

This clone has just a few counts. Other DNA sequences in this sample translate to the same CDR3. The rearrangement uses TRBV7-9 and TRBJ2-4; D remains ambiguous. The CDR3 loop spans 14 amino acids. Trimming cost V 5 bases and J 0 bases, with 8 bases left between them. CDR1 and CDR2 (germline): SEHNR, FQNEAQ (reference sequence). The CDR3 protein is CASSPPGAKNIQYF. Here the CDR3 DNA reads TGTGCCAGCAGCCCCCCAGGAGCCAAAAACATTCAGTACTTC.

This clone was detected only a few times. Distinct nucleotide sequences in the sample also encode this CDR3. The genes are TRBV5-4 and TRBJ2-5; the D is unclear. The germline V and J ends were trimmed by 1 base and 3 bases, with 10 bases remaining between them. CDR1 is SGHNT, CDR2 YYREEE, per germline (reference sequence). The CDR3 is 14 amino acids. The CDR3 here is CASSLMGQKETQYF. The CDR3 coding sequence is TGTGCCAGCAGCTTGATGGGTCAGAAAGAGACCCAGTACTTC.

This clone has more than one count but fewer than ten. Other DNA sequences within the sample encode an identical CDR3. The V call is TRBV9, the J call TRBJ1-5, with 7 positions matching TRBD1. After removal of 3 bases from V and 2 bases from J, the junction contained 2 bases not matched to a gene. The CDR3 runs to 14 residues. CDR1 is SGDLS and CDR2 is YYNGEE in the germline V gene. Written as DNA, the CDR3 is TGTGCCAGCAGCGGCACAGGGGGCAATCAGCCCCAGCATTTT. This translates into CASSGTGGNQPQHF. Together with reference TRBV9 and TRBJ1-5, the CDR3 gives the full variable domain: DSGVTQTPKHLITATGQRVTLRCSPRSGDLSVYWYQQSLDQGLQFLIQYYNGEERAKGNILERFSAQQFPDLHSELNLSSLELGDSALYFCASSGTGGNQPQHFGDGTRLSIL.

This clone was detected a few times. For the CDR3, the DNA is TGCAGCGTTGGGGTGGGAGACCGAAACTATGGCTACACCTTC. This sequence encodes CSVGVGDRNYGYTF. This rearrangement joins TRBV29-1 to TRBJ1-2; no clear D. CDR1 is SQVTM and CDR2 is ANQGSEA in the germline V gene. The length of the CDR3 is 14 residues. V was clipped by 4 bases and J by 2 bases, with 14 bases between them.

The V call is TRBV6-5, the J call TRBJ1-2, with a possible D match to TRBD1 (6 bases). The V end lost 2 bases, the J end lost 2 bases, and 12 bases lay between the germline ends. CDR3 length: 15 residues. Germline V gene sequence: CDR1 MNHEY, CDR2 SVGAGI. The CDR3: CASSYGGRMNYGYTF. As DNA, the CDR3 is TGTGCCAGCAGTTACGGGGGCAGGATGAACTATGGCTACACCTTC.

The sample holds a few counts of this clone. The J gene is TRBJ2-5, the V gene TRBV2, with unresolved D. There are 14 residues in the CDR3. CDR1 and CDR2 from the germline V gene are SNHLY and FYNNEI. V was pared by 6 bases and J by 1 base, with 12 bases between. CDR3 region: CASSLDRTQETQYF. The CDR3 coding sequence is TGTGCCAGCAGCCTGGACCGAACCCAAGAGACCCAGTACTTC.